This T cell receptor beta chain was sequenced for a study of Ad26.COV2.S vaccination and SARS-CoV-2 variants. Study information: The vaccine Ad26.COV2.S was put into the muscle once, or twice with 56 days between. Study-level points and caveats: TCR breadth and depth analyses may have underestimated total T cell responses.

This CDR3 is 14 amino acids long. Germline CDR1 is SGHDN and CDR2 is FVKESK. Trimming took off 0 bases at V and 5 bases at J, with 9 bases between the two ends. On this clone itself: Its antigen is still unknown.

The table came from immunoSEQ multiplex PCR; TCRdb's copy has only in-frame clones and leaves some out. The sample contains about 350,000 clones, more than 75% of which appear only once. Treatment here: roughly 18 received Ad26.COV2.S at low or high dose, single or two shots; five or six received placebo; per-sample allocation not given. On day 63 after the first injection, vaccine and placebo recipients gave samples. Vaccination employed an Ad26 vector expressing the Wuhan-strain SARS-CoV-2 spike. The sequences come from peripheral blood, collected in a trial of Ad26.COV2.S vaccine versus placebo. This receptor was identified in a person between 18 and 59 years old who received the Ad26.COV2.S COVID-19 vaccine or a placebo. This chain uses TRBV14 with TRBJ2-3; D remains ambiguous. CDR3 nucleotides: TGTGCCAGCAGCCAAGATGGTTTGGGAGATACGCAGTATTTT. Translating gives CASSQDGLGDTQYF.